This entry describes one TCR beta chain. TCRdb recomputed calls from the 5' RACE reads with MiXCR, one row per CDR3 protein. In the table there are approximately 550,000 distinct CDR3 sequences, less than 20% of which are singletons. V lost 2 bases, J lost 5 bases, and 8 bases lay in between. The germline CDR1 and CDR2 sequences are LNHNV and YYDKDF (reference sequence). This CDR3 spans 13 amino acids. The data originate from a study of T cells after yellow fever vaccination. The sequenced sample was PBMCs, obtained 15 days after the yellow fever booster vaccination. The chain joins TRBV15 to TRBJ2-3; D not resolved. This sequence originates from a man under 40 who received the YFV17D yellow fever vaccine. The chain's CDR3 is CATSRRQKDTQYF. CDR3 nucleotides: TGTGCCACCAGCAGACGTCAGAAAGATACGCAGTATTTT. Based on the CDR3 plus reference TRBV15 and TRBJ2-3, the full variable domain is DAMVIQNPRYQVTQFGKPVTLSCSQTLNHNVMYWYQQKSSQAPKLLFHYYDKDFNNEADTPDNFQSRRPNTSFCFLDIRSPGLGDTAMYLCATSRRQKDTQYFGPGTRLTVL.